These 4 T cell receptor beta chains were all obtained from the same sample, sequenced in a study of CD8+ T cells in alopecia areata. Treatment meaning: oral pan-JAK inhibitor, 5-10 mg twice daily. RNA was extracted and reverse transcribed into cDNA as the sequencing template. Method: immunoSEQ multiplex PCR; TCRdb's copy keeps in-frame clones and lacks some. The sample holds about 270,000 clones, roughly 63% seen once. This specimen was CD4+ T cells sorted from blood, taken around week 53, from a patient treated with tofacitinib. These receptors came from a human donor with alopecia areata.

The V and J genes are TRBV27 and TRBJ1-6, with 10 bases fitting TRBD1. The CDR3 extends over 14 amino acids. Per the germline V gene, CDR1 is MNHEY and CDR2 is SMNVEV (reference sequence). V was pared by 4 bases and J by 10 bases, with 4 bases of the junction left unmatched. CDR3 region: CASSYPGQGSPLHF. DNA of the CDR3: TGTGCCAGCAGTTATCCGGGACAGGGGTCACCCCTCCACTTT.

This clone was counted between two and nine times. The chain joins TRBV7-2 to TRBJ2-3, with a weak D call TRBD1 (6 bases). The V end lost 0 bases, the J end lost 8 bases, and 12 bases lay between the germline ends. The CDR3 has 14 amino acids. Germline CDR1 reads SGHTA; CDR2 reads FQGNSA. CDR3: CASSLAGEGVTQYF. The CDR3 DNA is TGTGCCAGCAGCTTAGCAGGAGAGGGGGTTACGCAGTATTTT.

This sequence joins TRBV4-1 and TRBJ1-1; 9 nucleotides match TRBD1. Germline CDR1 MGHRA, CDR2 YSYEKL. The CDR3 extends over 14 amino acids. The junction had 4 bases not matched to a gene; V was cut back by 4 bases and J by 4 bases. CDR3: CASSLRTGATEAFF. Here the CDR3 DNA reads TGCGCCAGCAGCCTACGGACAGGGGCCACTGAAGCTTTCTTT.

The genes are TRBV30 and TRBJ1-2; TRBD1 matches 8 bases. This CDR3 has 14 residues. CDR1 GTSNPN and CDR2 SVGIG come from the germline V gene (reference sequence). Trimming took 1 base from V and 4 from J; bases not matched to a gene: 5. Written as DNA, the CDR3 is TGTGCCTGGAGTGAAGGGACAGGACTCTATGGCTACACCTTC. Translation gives CAWSEGTGLYGYTF.